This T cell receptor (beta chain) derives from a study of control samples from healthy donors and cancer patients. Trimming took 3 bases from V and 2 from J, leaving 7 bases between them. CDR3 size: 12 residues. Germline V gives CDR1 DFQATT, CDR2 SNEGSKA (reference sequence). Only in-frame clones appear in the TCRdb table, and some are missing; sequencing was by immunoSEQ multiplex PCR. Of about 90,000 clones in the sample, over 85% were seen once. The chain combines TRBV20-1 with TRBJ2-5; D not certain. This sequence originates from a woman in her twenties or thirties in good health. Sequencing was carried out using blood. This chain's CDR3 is CSASANQETQYF. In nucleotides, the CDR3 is TGCAGTGCTAGTGCTAATCAAGAGACCCAGTACTTC.